Each of the 13 T cell receptor beta chains below was sequenced from the same sample in a study of blood T cell repertoires in COVID-19. The data were produced by immunoSEQ multiplex PCR, yet TCRdb's version contains in-frame clones alone and is incomplete. Of nearly 25,000 clones in the sample, approximately 72% are singletons; the top ten hold 6.5%. Sequenced: peripheral blood. These receptors all come from a man between 45 and 60 years old with COVID-19, enrolled during active disease.

This clone is a singleton in its sample. The chain carries TRBV7-9 and TRBJ1-1, with TRBD1 as a possible D gene (6 bases). Trimming pared 4 bases from V and 3 bases from J, leaving 12 bases between. The CDR3 contains 14 residues. Germline CDR1 is SEHNR and CDR2 is FQNEAQ (reference sequence). For the CDR3, the DNA is TGTGCCAGCAGCTACCAAGGGGGGGACACTGAAGCTTTCTTT. Its translation: CASSYQGGDTEAFF.

V usage is TRBV3-1 (or the pseudogene TRBV3-2) and J usage is TRBJ2-7; 7 bases agree with TRBD2. With V trimmed by 0 bases and J by 7 bases, 9 bases remained unmatched. CDR1 is LGHDT and CDR2 is YNNKEL in the germline V gene (reference sequence). The CDR3 loop spans 15 amino acids. The CDR3 reads CASSQDSGAGREQYF. The CDR3 nucleotides read TGTGCCAGCAGCCAAGATAGCGGAGCGGGGCGGGAGCAGTACTTC.

For the CDR3, the DNA is TGTGCCATCTCAGAGGGGGCGCCGACCGAAGCTTTCTTT. This codes for CAISEGAPTEAFF. This chain connects TRBV10-3 to TRBJ1-1, with 7 positions matching TRBD1. The CDR3 is 13 amino acids. Germline V CDR1 and CDR2: ENHRY, SYGVKD. Germline trimming cut 8 bases from V and 8 bases from J; bases unmatched to any gene: 11.

J is TRBJ1-5 and V is TRBV28; a weak D match, TRBD1 (6 bases). This CDR3 contains 16 residues. CDR1 is MDHEN, CDR2 SYDVKM, per germline. Trimming left V 11 bases short and J 4 bases short, with 24 bases between. In nucleotides, the CDR3 is TGTGCCTCCGGTGTCGGGGGGGCGCGAAGAAATCAGCCCCAGCATTTT. Protein product: CASGVGGARRNQPQHF.

V usage is TRBV2 and J usage is TRBJ2-7, with a tentative D call TRBD2 (5 bases). The CDR3 sequence is 15 residues long. V shed 5 bases and J shed 6 bases, with 20 bases lying between them. Germline loops: CDR1 SNHLY, CDR2 FYNNEI. The CDR3, as DNA: TGTGCCAGCAGTTTCAGCGGTACCCCCGTCGGCGAGCAGTACTTC. Translation gives CASSFSGTPVGEQYF.

This rearrangement joins TRBV27 to TRBJ2-7; D possibly corresponds to TRBD1 (6 bases). Trimming shortened V by 6 bases and J by 1 base, and 10 bases separated the two germline ends. The germline gives CDR1 MNHEY, CDR2 SMNVEV (reference sequence). CDR3 length equals 13 residues. The CDR3 here is CASRADRSYEQYF. CDR3 in DNA: TGTGCCAGCAGGGCCGACAGGTCCTACGAGCAGTACTTC.

The CDR3 loop reads CASSSMQAVETQYF. CDR3 DNA: TGTGCCAGCAGCTCTATGCAGGCTGTGGAGACCCAGTACTTC. V usage is TRBV5-5 and J usage is TRBJ2-5, with D unclear. In germline, CDR1 is SGHKS, CDR2 YYEKEE (reference sequence). V was shortened by 3 bases and J by 5 bases, with 14 bases between the two germline ends. There are 14 residues in the CDR3. The full variable domain, its missing parts supplied by reference TRBV5-5 and TRBJ2-5, is DAGVTQSPTHLIKTRGQQVTLRCSPISGHKSVSWYQQVLGQGPQFIFQYYEKEERGRGNFPDRFSARQFPNYSSELNVNALLLGDSALYLCASSSMQAVETQYFGPGTRLLVL.

The chain recombines TRBV3-1 (or the pseudogene TRBV3-2) with TRBJ1-2; TRBD1 might be the D (6 bases). The CDR3 length is 12 residues. The germline CDR1 and CDR2 sequences are LGHDT and YNNKEL (reference sequence). The V end was cut by 1 base, the J end by 7 bases, with 7 bases between. The CDR3 bases are TGTGCCAGCAGCCAAGTGGGGGCTGGCTACACCTTC. Encoded protein: CASSQVGAGYTF.

The chain combines TRBV5-5 with TRBJ1-1; D call uncertain. CDR1 and CDR2 (germline): SGHKS, YYEKEE (reference sequence). V shed 2 bases and J shed 1 base, with 9 bases lying between them. The CDR3 is 14 amino acids. The CDR3 spells CASSLRVGNTEAFF. The CDR3 DNA sequence: TGTGCCAGCAGCTTACGGGTTGGGAACACTGAAGCTTTCTTT.

The chain joins TRBV6-6 to TRBJ1-5; TRBD1 matches at 8 bases. CDR1 MNHNY and CDR2 SVGAGI come from the germline V gene (reference sequence). The CDR3 is made up of 17 amino acids. J gave up 0 bases and V 5 bases, and 9 bases lay outside the gene matches. The CDR3 reads CASSPLDRGLSNQPQHF. The CDR3 DNA follows: TGTGCCAGCAGTCCCTTAGACAGGGGCCTTAGCAATCAGCCCCAGCATTTT.

The chain is built from TRBV9 and TRBJ2-7; 9 bases are shared with TRBD2. Germline V lookup: CDR1 SGDLS, CDR2 YYNGEE. V dropped 0 bases and J dropped 1; count of bases not matched to a gene: 2. This CDR3 comprises 15 residues. CDR3: CASSVGLAESYEQYF. The CDR3 region has the DNA TGTGCCAGCAGCGTAGGACTAGCGGAGTCCTACGAGCAGTACTTC.

The V call is TRBV12-3 or TRBV12-4, the J call TRBJ1-1; no definite D call. The CDR3 totals 12 residues. Deletions cut 6 bases from V and 1 base from J, with 6 bases between. This CDR3 is CASSPRNTEAFF. The CDR3, as DNA: TGTGCCAGCAGCCCCAGGAACACTGAAGCTTTCTTT.

This clone was observed once. The rearrangement links TRBV7-9 to TRBJ1-4; 7 bases agree with TRBD1. Unmatched junction bases numbered 26, after V lost 5 bases and J lost 8 bases. Germline assignment: CDR1 SEHNR and CDR2 FQNEAQ (reference sequence). The CDR3 is made up of 20 amino acids. DNA of the CDR3: TGTGCCAGCAGCACAGCCCGCGGGGGGACAGCCTCGTGGGGTGGGGAAAAACTGTTTTTT. This gives the protein CASSTARGGTASWGGEKLFF.